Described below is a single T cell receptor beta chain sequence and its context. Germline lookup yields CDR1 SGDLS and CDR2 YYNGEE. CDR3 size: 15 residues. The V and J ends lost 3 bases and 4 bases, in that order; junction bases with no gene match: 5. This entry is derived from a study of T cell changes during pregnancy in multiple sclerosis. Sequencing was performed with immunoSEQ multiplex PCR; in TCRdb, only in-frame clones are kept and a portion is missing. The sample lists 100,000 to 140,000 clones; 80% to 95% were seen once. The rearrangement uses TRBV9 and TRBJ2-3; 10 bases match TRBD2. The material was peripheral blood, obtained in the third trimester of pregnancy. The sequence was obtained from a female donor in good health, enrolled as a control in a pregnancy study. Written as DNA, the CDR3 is TGTGCCAGCAGCGCCTCTAGCGGGGGATCAGATACGCAGTATTTT. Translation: CASSASSGGSDTQYF.